This is a list of T cell receptor beta chains from one sample in a study of T cell responses to AZD1222 COVID-19 vaccine. Clones were sequenced by immunoSEQ multiplex PCR, and TCRdb holds only the in-frame ones, with some missing. The data hold about 140,000 clones, with 92% observed a single time. Sequences were derived from peripheral blood, sampled 28 days after the second AZD1222 dose. The receptor source for this set is an adult who received the AZD1222 COVID-19 vaccine. The CDR3 runs from the conserved cysteine through the conserved F or W.

v_gene	CDR3aa
TRBV3-1/TRBV3-2	CASEDPGNTIYF
TRBV23-1	CVQGLAHNEQFF
TRBV29-1	CSVELGQGAPLEQYF
TRBV11-2	CASSLAREGGVYGYTF
TRBV9	CASSVNRGYQETQYF
TRBV2	CASNREGIWDYGYTF
TRBV5-1	CASSLSPGRFNEQFF
TRBV5-4	CASSPGGRTGELFF
TRBV6-1	CASSGHRGWSSYNEQFF
TRBV28	CASIRRWGPPDVRGNTIYF
TRBV5-6	CASSPRYGAGELFF
TRBV9	CASSVGAGGHNEQFF
TRBV5-1	CASSLVPGLGNQPQHF
TRBV7-2	CASRPKAATGELFF
TRBV3-1/TRBV3-2	CASSLLDRTYNEQFF
TRBV7-6	CASSSMGQGLSPLHF
TRBV4-3	CASSQGVVAFF
TRBV5-1	CASSLDGGAVNKLFF
TRBV7-3	CASSLAAGQIYEQYF
TRBV5-1	CASSPSTGSETQYF
TRBV19	CASKATGNNQPQHF
TRBV2	CASRTDRGLVGELFF
TRBV19	CASSIAPGARNEQFF
TRBV7-8	CASSQHPGLPYEQYF
TRBV2	CASTPEAGFSTDTQYF
TRBV6-5	CASSSRTGSNQPQHF
TRBV12-3/TRBV12-4	CASSQKASYEQYF
TRBV12-5	CASGLVIVGQGINQPQHF
TRBV5-1	CASSTGLAGYTDTQYF
TRBV12-3/TRBV12-4	CASRAGTGSPLHF
TRBV5-1	CASSPNKGAGGPNNIQYF
TRBV10-3	CAISAGEGYEKLFF
TRBV11-3	CASSFSESPGELFF
TRBV3-1/TRBV3-2	CASSQGYRGVGQYF
TRBV3-1/TRBV3-2	CASSPGLAGGVRGEQYF
TRBV10-3	CAISVLAGTYNEQFF
TRBV5-4	CASSLLAGEGNEQFF
TRBV7-6	CASSPQQGVNTEAFF
TRBV5-1	CASSLVLAGVNTGELFF
TRBV27	CATFPSLGQGGRPTGELFF
TRBV5-5	CASSLRTGADGYTF
TRBV10-3	CAISEGNDGTQYF
TRBV7-2	CASSAREGPTEAFF
TRBV9	CASSVLSSRAEAFF
TRBV4-2	CASSQEWEGGDTQYF
TRBV6-5	CASLLQENSYEQYF
TRBV7-7	CASSFQYRETQYF
TRBV10-3	CAIRRSTNEKLFF
TRBV10-3	CAINTGEYTEAFF
TRBV12-5	CAVRGADDYGYTF
TRBV10-3	CAITLSGSSYEQYF